This TCR beta chain comes out of a study of shared T cell receptors in the human thymus. From germline, CDR1 is LNHDA and CDR2 SQIVND (reference sequence). Trimming took 7 bases from V and 3 from J; bases not matched to a gene: 9. CDR3 size: 15 residues. The assay was immunoSEQ multiplex PCR, and TCRdb's table has in-frame clones only and misses some. Of more than 550,000 clones listed, 70% to 90% are singletons. The same data also contributed to another study, on human thymus T cells.

This TCR was sampled from a boy in the first two years of life with a congenital heart defect. The chain combines TRBV19 with TRBJ1-1, with 9 positions matching TRBD1. The sample taken for sequencing was thymocytes. CDR3 loop: CASNLQGAADTEAFF. The CDR3 DNA sequence: TGTGCCAGTAACCTACAGGGGGCGGCGGACACTGAAGCTTTCTTT.